Following are 6 T cell receptor beta chains from one sample sequenced in a study of monozygotic twins with inflammatory bowel disease. No DNA is given; TCRdb re-called the 5' RACE reads and lists each CDR3 protein once. The listing contains around 190,000 distinct CDR3 sequences. The sample comprised blood. These receptors were obtained from a human donor with ulcerative colitis or Crohn's disease, or a healthy co-twin of an affected twin (not recorded which).

This rearrangement joins TRBV19 to TRBJ1-1; TCRdb returns TRBD1, unconfirmable since there is no DNA. The CDR3 has 15 amino acids. Germline V lookup: CDR1 LNHDA, CDR2 SQIVND (reference sequence). CDR3 in amino acids: CASSPRAGRDTEAFF.

The chain employs TRBV5-6 and TRBJ2-7; TCRdb designates TRBD1, a call that cannot be tested without DNA. CDR3 length: 15 residues. Germline assignment: CDR1 SGHDT and CDR2 YYEEEE. The CDR3 region is CASSAVRTGYAEQYF.

The chain joins TRBV20-1 to TRBJ2-3; the D call of TRBD1 rests on TCRdb alone, since no DNA is present to check it. The CDR3 loop spans 14 amino acids. Per the germline V gene, CDR1 is DFQATT and CDR2 is SNEGSKA (reference sequence). The CDR3 protein is CSARRGFSTDTQYF.

The chain couples TRBV5-1 to TRBJ2-7; TCRdb's D call, TRBD1, is unchecked because there is no DNA. Per the germline V gene, CDR1 is SGHRS and CDR2 is YFSETQ. The CDR3 consists of 14 residues. This CDR3 reads CASSPRTDSDEQYF.

CDR3 protein: CASSLDGTGLLNTEAFF. V gene TRBV5-1 combines with J gene TRBJ1-1; with no DNA, the TCRdb D assignment of TRBD1 cannot be verified. The CDR3 sequence is 17 residues long. Germline V gene sequence: CDR1 SGHRS, CDR2 YFSETQ. Filled out from reference TRBV5-1 and TRBJ1-1, the complete variable domain reads KAGVTQTPRYLIKTRGQQVTLSCSPISGHRSVSWYQQTPGQGLQFLFEYFSETQRNKGNFPGRFSGRQFSNSRSEMNVSTLELGDSALYLCASSLDGTGLLNTEAFFGQGTRLTVV.

The chain joins TRBV5-4 to TRBJ2-3; TCRdb reports TRBD1, a call that lacks DNA to check it against. The CDR3 length is 14 residues. Per the germline V gene, CDR1 is SGHNT and CDR2 is YYREEE (reference sequence). CDR3 sequence reads: CASSPGSSPDTQYF.